The source of this T cell receptor (beta chain) is a study of blood T cells in healthy people across ages. Per individual sample, total RNA of at least 5.5 micrograms was extracted. The V and J ends lost 5 bases and 1 base, in that order; junction bases with no gene match: 4. Germline V gene sequence: CDR1 SGHTA, CDR2 FQGNSA. This CDR3 comprises 15 residues. This clonotype was counted a few times. A second PCR, run for roughly 7 to 11 cycles, used a sample-barcoded 5' primer plus a J-beta primer mix. TCRdb reprocessed the 5' RACE reads with MiXCR, giving one entry per CDR3 protein. The table has some 1.5 million distinct CDR3 sequences, roughly 30% seen once.

The sequence came from a young woman in good health. V and J are TRBV7-2 and TRBJ1-4, with 7 bases identical to TRBD1. Sequencing input: blood. The CDR3 sequence is CASSNRGGTNEKLFF. The CDR3 bases are TGTGCCAGCAGCAACAGGGGCGGAACTAATGAAAAACTGTTTTTT.